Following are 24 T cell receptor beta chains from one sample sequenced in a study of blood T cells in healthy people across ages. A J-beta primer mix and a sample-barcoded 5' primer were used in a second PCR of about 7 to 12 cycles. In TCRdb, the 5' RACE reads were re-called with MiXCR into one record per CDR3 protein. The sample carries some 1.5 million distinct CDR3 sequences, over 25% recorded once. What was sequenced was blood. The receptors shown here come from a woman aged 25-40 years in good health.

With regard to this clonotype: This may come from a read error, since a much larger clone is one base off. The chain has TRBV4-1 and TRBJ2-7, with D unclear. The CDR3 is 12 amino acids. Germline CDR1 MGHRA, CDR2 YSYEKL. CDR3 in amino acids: CASGQEGREQYF. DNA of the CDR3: TGCGCCAGCGGCCAAGAAGGGCGCGAGCAGTACTTC.

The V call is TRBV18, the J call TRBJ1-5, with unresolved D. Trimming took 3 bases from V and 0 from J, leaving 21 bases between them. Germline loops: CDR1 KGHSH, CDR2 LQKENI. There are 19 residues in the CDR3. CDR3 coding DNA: TGTGCCAGCTCACCGATCGGGCAGTTGGGAGGGCTTAGCAATCAGCCCCAGCATTTT. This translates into CASSPIGQLGGLSNQPQHF.

The CDR3 spells CASSYASWGDTEAFF. The CDR3, as DNA: TGTGCCAGCAGTTACGCTAGTTGGGGTGACACTGAAGCTTTCTTT. The J gene is TRBJ1-1, the V gene TRBV6-2 or TRBV6-3; D remains ambiguous. V was cut by 2 bases and J by 3 bases, with 13 bases left in between. Germline lookup yields CDR1 MNHEY and CDR2 SVGEGT. The CDR3 has 15 amino acids.

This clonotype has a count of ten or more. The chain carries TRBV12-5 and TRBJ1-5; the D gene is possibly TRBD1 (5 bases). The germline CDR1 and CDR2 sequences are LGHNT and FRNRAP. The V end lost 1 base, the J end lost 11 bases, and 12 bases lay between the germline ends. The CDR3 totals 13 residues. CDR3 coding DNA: TGTGCTAGTGGTTTGGGGGGGTCCCAGTCCCAGCATTTT. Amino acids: CASGLGGSQSQHF.

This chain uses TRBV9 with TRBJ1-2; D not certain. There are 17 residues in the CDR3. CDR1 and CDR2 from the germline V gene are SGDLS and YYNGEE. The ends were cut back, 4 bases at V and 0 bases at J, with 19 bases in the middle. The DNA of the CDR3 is TGTGCCAGCAGCTCTTTTGCTATTGGCAGCTCTAACTATGGCTACACCTTC. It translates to CASSSFAIGSSNYGYTF.

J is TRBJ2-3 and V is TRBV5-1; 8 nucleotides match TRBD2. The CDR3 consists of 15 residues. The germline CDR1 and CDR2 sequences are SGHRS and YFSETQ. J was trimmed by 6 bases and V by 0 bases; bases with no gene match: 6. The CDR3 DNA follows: TGCGCCAGCAGCTTGGTCCGGGGGGGAAGTGATACGCAGTATTTT. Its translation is CASSLVRGGSDTQYF.

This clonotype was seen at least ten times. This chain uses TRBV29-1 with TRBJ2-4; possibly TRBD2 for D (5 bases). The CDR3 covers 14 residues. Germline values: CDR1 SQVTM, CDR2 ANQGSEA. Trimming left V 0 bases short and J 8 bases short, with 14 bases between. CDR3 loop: CSVEEGRGSDIQYF. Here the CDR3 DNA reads TGCAGCGTTGAAGAAGGCCGGGGTTCAGACATTCAGTACTTC.

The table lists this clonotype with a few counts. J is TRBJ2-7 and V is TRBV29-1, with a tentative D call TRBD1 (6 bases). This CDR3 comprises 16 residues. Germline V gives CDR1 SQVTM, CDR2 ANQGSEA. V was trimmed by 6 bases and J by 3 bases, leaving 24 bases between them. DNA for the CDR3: TGCAGCGTGTCTAAGCCAAGACAGGCTCTGGACTACGAGCAGTACTTC. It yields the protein CSVSKPRQALDYEQYF.

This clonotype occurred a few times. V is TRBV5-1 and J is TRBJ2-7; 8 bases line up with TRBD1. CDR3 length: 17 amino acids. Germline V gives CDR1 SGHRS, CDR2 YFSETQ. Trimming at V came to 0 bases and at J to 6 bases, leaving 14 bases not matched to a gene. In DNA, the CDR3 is TGCGCCAGCAGCTTGGCCCCCGCCGGGACAGGAGGTGGCGAGCAGTACTTC. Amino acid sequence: CASSLAPAGTGGGEQYF.

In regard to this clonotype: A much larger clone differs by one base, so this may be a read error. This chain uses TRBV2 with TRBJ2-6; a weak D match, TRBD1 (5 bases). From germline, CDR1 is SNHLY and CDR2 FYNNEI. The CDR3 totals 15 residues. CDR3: CASSQPTAGANVRTF. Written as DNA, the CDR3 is TGTGCCAGCAGTCAACCCACAGCTGGGGCCAACGTCCGGACTTTC.

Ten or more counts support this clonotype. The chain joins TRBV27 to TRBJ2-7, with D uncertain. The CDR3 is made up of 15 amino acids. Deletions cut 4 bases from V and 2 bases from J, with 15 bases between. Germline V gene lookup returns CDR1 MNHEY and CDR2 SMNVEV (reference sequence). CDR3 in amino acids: CASSSPSQGTYEQYF. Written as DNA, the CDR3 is TGTGCCAGCAGTTCCCCTTCGCAAGGGACCTACGAGCAGTACTTC.

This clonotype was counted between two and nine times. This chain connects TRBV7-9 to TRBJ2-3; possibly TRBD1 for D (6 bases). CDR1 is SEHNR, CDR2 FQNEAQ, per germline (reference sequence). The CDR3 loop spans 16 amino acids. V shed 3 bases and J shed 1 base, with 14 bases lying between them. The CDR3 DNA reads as TGTGCCAGCAGCTTGGTTGGGGGCTACGGCACAGATACGCAGTATTTT. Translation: CASSLVGGYGTDTQYF.

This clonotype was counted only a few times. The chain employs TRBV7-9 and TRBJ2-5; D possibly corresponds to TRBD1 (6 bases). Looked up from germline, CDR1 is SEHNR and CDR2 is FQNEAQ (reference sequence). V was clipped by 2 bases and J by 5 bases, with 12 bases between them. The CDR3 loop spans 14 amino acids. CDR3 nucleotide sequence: TGTGCCAGCAGCTTATCAGGGGTTAGCGAGACCCAGTACTTC. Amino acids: CASSLSGVSETQYF.

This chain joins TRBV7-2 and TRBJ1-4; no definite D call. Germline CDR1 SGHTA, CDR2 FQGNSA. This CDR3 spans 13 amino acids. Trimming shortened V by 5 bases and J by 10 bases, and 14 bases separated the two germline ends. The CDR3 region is CASSLPEGGKLFF. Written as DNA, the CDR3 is TGTGCCAGCAGCCTACCCGAGGGCGGAAAACTGTTTTTT.

The CDR3 nucleotides read TGCAGTGCTAGAGAGTCTCCAGGGGAGACCCAGTACTTC. Amino acid sequence: CSARESPGETQYF. The rearrangement links TRBV20-1 to TRBJ2-7, with D possibly matching TRBD1 (5 bases). The J call is in doubt because the DNA end fits TRBJ2-5 better. CDR1 DFQATT and CDR2 SNEGSKA come from the germline V gene (reference sequence). The CDR3 totals 13 residues.

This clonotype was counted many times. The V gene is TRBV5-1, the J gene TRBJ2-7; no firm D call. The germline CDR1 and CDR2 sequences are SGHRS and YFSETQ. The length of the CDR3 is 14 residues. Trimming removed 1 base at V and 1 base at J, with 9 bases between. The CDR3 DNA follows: TGCGCCAGCAGCTTGAGAGGTCCTTCCTACGAGCAGTACTTC. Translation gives CASSLRGPSYEQYF.

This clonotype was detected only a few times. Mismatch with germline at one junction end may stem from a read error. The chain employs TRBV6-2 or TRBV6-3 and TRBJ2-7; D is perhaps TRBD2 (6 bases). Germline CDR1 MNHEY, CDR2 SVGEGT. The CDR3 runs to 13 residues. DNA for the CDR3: TGTGCGAGCACCCGCAGGGAGGTGTACGAGCAGTACTTC. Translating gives CASTRREVYEQYF.

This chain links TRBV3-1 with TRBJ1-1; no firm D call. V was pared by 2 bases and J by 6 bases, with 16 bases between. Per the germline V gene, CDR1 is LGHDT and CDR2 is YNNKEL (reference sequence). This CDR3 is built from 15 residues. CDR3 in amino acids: CASSQLVRGRAEAFF. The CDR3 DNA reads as TGTGCCAGCAGCCAACTCGTGCGGGGTCGAGCTGAAGCTTTCTTT. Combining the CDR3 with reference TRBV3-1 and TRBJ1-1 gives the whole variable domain DTAVSQTPKYLVTQMGNDKSIKCEQNLGHDTMYWYKQDSKKFLKIMFSYNNKELIINETVPNRFSPKSPDKAHLNLHINSLELGDSAVYFCASSQLVRGRAEAFFGQGTRLTVV.

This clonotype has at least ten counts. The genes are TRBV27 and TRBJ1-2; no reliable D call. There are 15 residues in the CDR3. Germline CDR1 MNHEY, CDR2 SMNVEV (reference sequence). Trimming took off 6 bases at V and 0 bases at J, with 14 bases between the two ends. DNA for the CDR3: TGTGCCAGCAGAGGCAGTCAGAAGGCTAACTATGGCTACACCTTC. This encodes CASRGSQKANYGYTF.

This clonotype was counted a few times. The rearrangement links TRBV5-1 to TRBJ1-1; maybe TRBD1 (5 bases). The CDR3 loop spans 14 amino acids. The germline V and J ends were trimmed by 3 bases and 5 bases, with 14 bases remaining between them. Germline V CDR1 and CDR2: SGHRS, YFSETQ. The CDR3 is CASSSGTGITEAFF. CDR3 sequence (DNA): TGCGCCAGCAGCTCCGGGACGGGGATTACTGAAGCTTTCTTT. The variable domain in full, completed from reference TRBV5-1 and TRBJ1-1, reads KAGVTQTPRYLIKTRGQQVTLSCSPISGHRSVSWYQQTPGQGLQFLFEYFSETQRNKGNFPGRFSGRQFSNSRSEMNVSTLELGDSALYLCASSSGTGITEAFFGQGTRLTVV.

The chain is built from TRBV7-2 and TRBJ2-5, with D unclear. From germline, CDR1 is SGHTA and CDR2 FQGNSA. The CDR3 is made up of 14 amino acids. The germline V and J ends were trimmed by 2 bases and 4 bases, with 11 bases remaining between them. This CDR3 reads CASSLQAGPETQYF. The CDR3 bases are TGTGCCAGCAGCTTACAAGCTGGCCCAGAGACCCAGTACTTC.

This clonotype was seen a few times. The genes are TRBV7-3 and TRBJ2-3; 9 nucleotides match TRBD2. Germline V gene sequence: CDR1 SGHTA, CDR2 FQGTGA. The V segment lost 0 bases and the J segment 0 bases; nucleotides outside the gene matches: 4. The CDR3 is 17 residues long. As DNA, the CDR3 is TGTGCCAGCAGCTTAACGGCTAGCGGGGTTAGCACAGATACGCAGTATTTT. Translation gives CASSLTASGVSTDTQYF.

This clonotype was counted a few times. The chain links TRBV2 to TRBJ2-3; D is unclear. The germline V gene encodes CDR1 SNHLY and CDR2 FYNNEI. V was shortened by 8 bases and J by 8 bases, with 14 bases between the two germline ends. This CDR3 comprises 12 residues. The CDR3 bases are TGTGCCAGCGGCGAGAACAAGGGTACGCAGTATTTT. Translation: CASGENKGTQYF.

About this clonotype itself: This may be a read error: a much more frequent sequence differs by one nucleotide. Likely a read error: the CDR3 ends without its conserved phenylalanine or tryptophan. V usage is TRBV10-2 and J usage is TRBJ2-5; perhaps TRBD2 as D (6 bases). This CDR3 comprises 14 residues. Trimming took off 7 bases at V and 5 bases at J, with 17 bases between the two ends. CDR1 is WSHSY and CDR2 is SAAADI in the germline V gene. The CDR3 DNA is TGCGCCAGCACTGGGACCGGGACTTCGGAGACCCAGTACTTA. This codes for CASTGTGTSETQYL.